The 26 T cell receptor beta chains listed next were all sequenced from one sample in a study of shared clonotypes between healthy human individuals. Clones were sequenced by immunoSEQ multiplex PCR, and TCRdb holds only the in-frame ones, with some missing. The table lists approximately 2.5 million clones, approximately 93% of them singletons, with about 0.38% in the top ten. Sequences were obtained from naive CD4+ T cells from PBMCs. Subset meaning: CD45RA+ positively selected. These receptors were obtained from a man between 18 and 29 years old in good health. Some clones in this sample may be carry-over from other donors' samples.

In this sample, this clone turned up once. CDR3 region: CASSGGPGAPTDTQYF. Written as DNA, the CDR3 is TGTGCCAGCAGCGGGGGCCCGGGGGCTCCCACAGATACGCAGTATTTT. The V call is TRBV9, the J call TRBJ2-3; D may correspond to TRBD1 or TRBD2 (6 bases each). Germline values: CDR1 SGDLS, CDR2 YYNGEE. Deletions cut 3 bases from V and 2 bases from J, with 16 bases between. The CDR3 is 16 residues long.

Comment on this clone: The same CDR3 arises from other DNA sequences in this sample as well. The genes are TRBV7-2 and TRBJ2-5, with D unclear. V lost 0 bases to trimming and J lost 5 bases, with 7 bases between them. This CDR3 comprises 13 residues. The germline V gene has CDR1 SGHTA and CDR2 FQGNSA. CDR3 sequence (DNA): TGTGCCAGCAGCTTAGCAATCCAGGAGACCCAGTACTTC. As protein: CASSLAIQETQYF.

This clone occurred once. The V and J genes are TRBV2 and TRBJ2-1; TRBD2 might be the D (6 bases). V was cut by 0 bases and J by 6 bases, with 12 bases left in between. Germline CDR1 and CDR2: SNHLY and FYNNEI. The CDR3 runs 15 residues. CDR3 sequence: CASSEAEGVVNEQFF. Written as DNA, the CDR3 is TGTGCCAGCAGTGAAGCGGAGGGCGTGGTCAATGAGCAGTTCTTC.

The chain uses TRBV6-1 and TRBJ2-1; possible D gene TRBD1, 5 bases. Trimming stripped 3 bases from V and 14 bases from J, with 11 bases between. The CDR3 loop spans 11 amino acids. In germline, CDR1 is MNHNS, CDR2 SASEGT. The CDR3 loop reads CASSEGPGKFF. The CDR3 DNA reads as TGTGCCAGCAGTGAGGGGCCAGGGAAGTTCTTC.

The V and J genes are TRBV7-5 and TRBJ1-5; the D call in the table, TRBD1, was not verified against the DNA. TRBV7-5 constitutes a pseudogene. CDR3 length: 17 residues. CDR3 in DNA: TGTGTCAGAAGCTTAGCATTTAGACAGCTCCTCAATCAGCCCCAGCATTTT. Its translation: CVRSLAFRQLLNQPQHF.

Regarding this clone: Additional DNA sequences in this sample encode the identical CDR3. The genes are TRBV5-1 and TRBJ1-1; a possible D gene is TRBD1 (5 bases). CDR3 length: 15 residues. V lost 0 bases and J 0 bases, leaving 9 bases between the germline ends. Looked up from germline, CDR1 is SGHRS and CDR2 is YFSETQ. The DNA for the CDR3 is TGCGCCAGCAGCTTGGCTGTGGGGCTGAACACTGAAGCTTTCTTT. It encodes CASSLAVGLNTEAFF.

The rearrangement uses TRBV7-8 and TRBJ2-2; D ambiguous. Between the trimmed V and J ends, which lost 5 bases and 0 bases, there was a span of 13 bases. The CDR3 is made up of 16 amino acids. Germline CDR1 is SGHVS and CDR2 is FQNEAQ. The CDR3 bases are TGTGCCAGCAGCACCCAAACCCTGCCGAACACCGGGGAGCTGTTTTTT. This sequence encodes CASSTQTLPNTGELFF.

CDR3 coding DNA: TGTGCCAGCAGCCAAGCCGGACAGCTCTATGGCGGCTACACCTTC. Protein: CASSQAGQLYGGYTF. The chain uses TRBV14 and TRBJ1-2, with D possibly being TRBD1 (6 bases). The CDR3 is 15 amino acids. V was cut by 1 base and J by 8 bases, with 17 bases left in between. Germline lookup yields CDR1 SGHDN and CDR2 FVKESK.

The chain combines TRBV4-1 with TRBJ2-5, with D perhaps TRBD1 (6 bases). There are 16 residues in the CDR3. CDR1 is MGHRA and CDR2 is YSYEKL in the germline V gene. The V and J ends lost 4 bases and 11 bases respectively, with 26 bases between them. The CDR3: CASSRAGDTRLDGQYF. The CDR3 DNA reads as TGCGCCAGCAGCCGCGCCGGGGACACCCGGCTCGACGGGCAGTACTTC.

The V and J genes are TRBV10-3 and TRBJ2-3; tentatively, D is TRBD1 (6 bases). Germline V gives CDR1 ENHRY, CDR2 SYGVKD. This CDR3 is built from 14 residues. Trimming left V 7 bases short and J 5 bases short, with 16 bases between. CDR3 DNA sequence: TGTGCCATCACCGGACAGCCGGCGGGAGATACGCAGTATTTT. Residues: CAITGQPAGDTQYF.

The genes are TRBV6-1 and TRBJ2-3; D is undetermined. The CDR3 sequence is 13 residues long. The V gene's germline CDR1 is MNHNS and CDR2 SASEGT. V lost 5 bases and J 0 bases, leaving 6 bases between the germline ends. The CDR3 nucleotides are TGTGCCAGCAGTTCGCCCAGCACAGATACGCAGTATTTT. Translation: CASSSPSTDTQYF.

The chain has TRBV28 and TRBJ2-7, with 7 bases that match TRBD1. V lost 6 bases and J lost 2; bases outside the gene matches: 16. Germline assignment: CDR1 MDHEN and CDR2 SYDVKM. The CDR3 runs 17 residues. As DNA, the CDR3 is TGTGCCAGCAGCCCAGCCCGACAGGGTACGGTCCCCTACGAGCAGTACTTC. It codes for CASSPARQGTVPYEQYF. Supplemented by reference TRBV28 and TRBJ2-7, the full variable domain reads DVKVTQSSRYLVKRTGEKVFLECVQDMDHENMFWYRQDPGLGLRLIYFSYDVKMKEKGDIPEGYSVSREKKERFSLILESASTNQTSMYLCASSPARQGTVPYEQYFGPGTRLTVT.

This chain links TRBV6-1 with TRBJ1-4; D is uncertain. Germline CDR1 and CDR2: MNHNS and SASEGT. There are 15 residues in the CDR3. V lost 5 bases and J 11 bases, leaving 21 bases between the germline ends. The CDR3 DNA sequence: TGTGCCAGCAGTCCGGACGGCTCCCCCATTAGGAAACTGTTTTTT. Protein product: CASSPDGSPIRKLFF.

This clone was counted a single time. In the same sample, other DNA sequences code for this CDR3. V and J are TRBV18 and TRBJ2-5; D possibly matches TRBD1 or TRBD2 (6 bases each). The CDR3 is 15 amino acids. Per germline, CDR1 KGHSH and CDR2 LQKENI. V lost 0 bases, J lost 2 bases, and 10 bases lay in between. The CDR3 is CASSPPGGQQETQYF. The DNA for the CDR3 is TGTGCCAGCTCACCACCGGGGGGACAACAAGAGACCCAGTACTTC.

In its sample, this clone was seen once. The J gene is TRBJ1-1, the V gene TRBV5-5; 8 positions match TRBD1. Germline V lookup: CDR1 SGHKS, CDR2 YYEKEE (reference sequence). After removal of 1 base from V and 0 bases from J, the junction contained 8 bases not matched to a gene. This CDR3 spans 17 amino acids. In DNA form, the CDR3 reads TGTGCCAGCAGCTTGCAGGGGGCTAGGTCCTTGAACACTGAAGCTTTCTTT. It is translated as CASSLQGARSLNTEAFF.

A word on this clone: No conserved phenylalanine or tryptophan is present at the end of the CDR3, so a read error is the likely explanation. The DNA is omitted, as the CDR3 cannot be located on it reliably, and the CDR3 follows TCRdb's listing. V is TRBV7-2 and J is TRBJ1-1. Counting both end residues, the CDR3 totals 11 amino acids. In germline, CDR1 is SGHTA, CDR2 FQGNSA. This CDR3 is CASSFWDRLLV.

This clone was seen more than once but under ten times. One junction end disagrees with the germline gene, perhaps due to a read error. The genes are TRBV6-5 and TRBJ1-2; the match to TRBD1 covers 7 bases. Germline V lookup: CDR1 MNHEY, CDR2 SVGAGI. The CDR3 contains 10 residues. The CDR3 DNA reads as TGTGCCAGCTACTCGGACAGGCCCCACTTC. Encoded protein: CASYSDRPHF.

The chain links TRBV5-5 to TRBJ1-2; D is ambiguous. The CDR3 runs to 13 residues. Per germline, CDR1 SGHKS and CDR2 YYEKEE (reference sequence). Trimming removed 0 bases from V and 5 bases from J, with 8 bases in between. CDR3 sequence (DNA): TGTGCCAGCAGCTTGGAACCGTTTTATGGCTACACCTTC. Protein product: CASSLEPFYGYTF.

CDR3 nucleotides: TGTGCCAGCAGTTTGTCTGGGTACAGTGAAAAACTGTTTTTT. Translated, it gives CASSLSGYSEKLFF. The chain joins TRBV27 to TRBJ1-4; D is uncertain. There are 14 residues in the CDR3. V lost 3 bases to trimming and J lost 7 bases, with 12 bases between them. Germline V gene lookup returns CDR1 MNHEY and CDR2 SMNVEV (reference sequence).

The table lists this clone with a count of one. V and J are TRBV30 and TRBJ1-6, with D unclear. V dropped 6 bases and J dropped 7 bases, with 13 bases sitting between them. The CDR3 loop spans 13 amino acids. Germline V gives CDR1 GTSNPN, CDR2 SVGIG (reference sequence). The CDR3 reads CACSGLYNSPLHF. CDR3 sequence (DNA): TGTGCCTGTTCCGGGCTGTACAATTCACCCCTCCACTTT.

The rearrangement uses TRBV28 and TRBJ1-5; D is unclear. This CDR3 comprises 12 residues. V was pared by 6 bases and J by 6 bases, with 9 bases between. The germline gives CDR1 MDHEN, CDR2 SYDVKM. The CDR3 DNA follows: TGTGCCAGCAGGGCCTTTAGTCAGCCCCAGCATTTT. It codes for CASRAFSQPQHF. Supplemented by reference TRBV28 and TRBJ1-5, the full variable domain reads DVKVTQSSRYLVKRTGEKVFLECVQDMDHENMFWYRQDPGLGLRLIYFSYDVKMKEKGDIPEGYSVSREKKERFSLILESASTNQTSMYLCASRAFSQPQHFGDGTRLSIL.

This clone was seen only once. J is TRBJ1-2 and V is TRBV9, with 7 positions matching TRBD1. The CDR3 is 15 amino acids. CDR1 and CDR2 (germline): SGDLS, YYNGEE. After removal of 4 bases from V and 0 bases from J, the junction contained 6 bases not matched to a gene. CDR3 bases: TGTGCCAGCAGCCCTGGGACAGCTACTAACTATGGCTACACCTTC. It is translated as CASSPGTATNYGYTF.

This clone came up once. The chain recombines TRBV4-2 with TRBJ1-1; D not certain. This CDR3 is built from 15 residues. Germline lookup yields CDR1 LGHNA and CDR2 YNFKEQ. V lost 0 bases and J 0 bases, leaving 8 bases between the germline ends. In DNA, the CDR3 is TGTGCCAGCAGCCAAGACCCGTTGATGAACACTGAAGCTTTCTTT. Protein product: CASSQDPLMNTEAFF.

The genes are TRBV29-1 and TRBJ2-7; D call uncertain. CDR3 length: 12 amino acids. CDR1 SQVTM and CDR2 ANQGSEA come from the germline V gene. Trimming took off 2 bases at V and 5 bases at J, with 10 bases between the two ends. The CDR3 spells CSVELVKDEQYF. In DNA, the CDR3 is TGCAGCGTTGAACTAGTAAAGGACGAGCAGTACTTC.

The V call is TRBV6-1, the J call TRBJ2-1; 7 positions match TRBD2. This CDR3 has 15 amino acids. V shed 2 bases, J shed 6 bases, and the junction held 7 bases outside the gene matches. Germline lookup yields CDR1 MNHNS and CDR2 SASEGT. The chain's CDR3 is CASSERDYERNEQFF. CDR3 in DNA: TGTGCCAGCAGTGAACGGGACTATGAGCGCAATGAGCAGTTCTTC.

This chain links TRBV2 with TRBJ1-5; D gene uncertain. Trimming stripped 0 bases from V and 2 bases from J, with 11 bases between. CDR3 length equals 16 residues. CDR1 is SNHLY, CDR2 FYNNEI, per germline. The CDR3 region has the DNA TGTGCCAGCAGTGAAGCCCCCGGGTTTGGCAATCAGCCCCAGCATTTT. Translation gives CASSEAPGFGNQPQHF.